Following are 20 T cell receptor beta chains from one sample sequenced in a study of T-cell reconstitution after alpha-beta-depleted transplantation in children. Preparation of the TCRbeta library used unique molecular identifiers. MiXCR, applied by TCRdb to the PCR reads, yields one record per CDR3 protein. The profile shows 150,000 to 250,000 distinct CDR3 sequences, 5% to 7.5% of them singletons. This specimen consisted of PBMCs, obtained before TCRalphabeta/CD19-depleted stem cell transplant. These receptors originate from a girl less than two years old with combined immunodeficiency, due to receive a stem cell transplant.

This clonotype was observed at least ten times. J is TRBJ2-2 and V is TRBV19; TRBD1 matches at 10 bases. Germline V gene sequence: CDR1 LNHDA, CDR2 SQIVND (reference sequence). V dropped 8 bases and J dropped 6; count of bases not matched to a gene: 6. The CDR3 has 14 amino acids. CDR3 amino acids: CASHLGQGAGELFF. The DNA of the CDR3 is TGTGCCAGTCACCTTGGACAGGGGGCCGGGGAGCTGTTTTTT.

This clonotype was observed at least ten times. The chain has TRBV7-2 and TRBJ2-5; 7 nucleotides match TRBD2. This CDR3 contains 14 residues. V lost 2 bases, J lost 5 bases, and 5 bases stayed unmatched. CDR1 is SGHTA, CDR2 FQGNSA, per germline. CDR3 DNA sequence: TGTGCCAGCAGCTTACTAGCGGCTGCGGAGACCCAGTACTTC. Protein product: CASSLLAAAETQYF.

This clonotype was recorded many times. The chain uses TRBV6-2 or TRBV6-3 and TRBJ2-1; the D gene could be TRBD1 or TRBD2 (6 bases each). The CDR3 has 15 residues. Trimming took off 6 bases at V and 9 bases at J, with 21 bases between the two ends. The germline gives CDR1 MNHEY, CDR2 SVGEGT. As DNA, the CDR3 is TGTGCCAGCAGGCAACGCGGGAACCTACAGGGTGAGCAGTTCTTC. It specifies CASRQRGNLQGEQFF.

This clonotype was counted at least ten times. The chain links TRBV6-1 to TRBJ1-2; possible D gene TRBD1, 5 bases. Germline V gives CDR1 MNHNS, CDR2 SASEGT. The CDR3 is made up of 14 amino acids. The V end was cut by 5 bases, the J end by 2 bases, with 12 bases between. CDR3 sequence: CASSLGTGNYGYTF. The CDR3 nucleotides are TGTGCCAGCAGTCTTGGGACCGGGAACTATGGCTACACCTTC.

This clonotype was counted many times. The V gene is TRBV29-1, the J gene TRBJ1-1, with D hard to call. V lost 5 bases and J 3 bases, leaving 7 bases between the germline ends. The CDR3 totals 11 residues. CDR1 is SQVTM, CDR2 ANQGSEA, per germline. In DNA, the CDR3 is TGCAGCGTTTTGCTTGACACTGAAGCTTTCTTT. This translates into CSVLLDTEAFF.

Ten or more counts support this clonotype. The V call is TRBV6-5, the J call TRBJ2-1; no definite D call. The CDR3 extends over 16 amino acids. The V gene lost 0 bases and the J gene lost 2 bases, with 11 bases spanning the gap. The germline V gene encodes CDR1 MNHEY and CDR2 SVGAGI. The CDR3 bases are TGTGCCAGCAGTTACTCTACTTTCACAGCCTACAATGAGCAGTTCTTC. Protein: CASSYSTFTAYNEQFF.

This clonotype has a count of ten or more. This sequence joins TRBV7-9 and TRBJ2-5; D might be TRBD2 (6 bases). Germline V CDR1 and CDR2: SEHNR, FQNEAQ (reference sequence). The CDR3 covers 14 residues. V was trimmed by 1 base and J by 2 bases, leaving 8 bases between them. The CDR3 bases are TGTGCCAGCAGCTTAGTGGGACTGCAAGAGACCCAGTACTTC. Protein sequence: CASSLVGLQETQYF.

In its sample, this clonotype was seen many times. The chain employs TRBV5-1 and TRBJ2-1, with TRBD1 matching 7 bases. Germline CDR1 reads SGHRS; CDR2 reads YFSETQ. V was pared by 5 bases and J by 8 bases, with 13 bases of the junction left unmatched. The CDR3 has 15 residues. CDR3 sequence (DNA): TGCGCCAGCAGGGCCAGCCCTAGGGGGCTCGATGAGCAGTTCTTC. Translation gives CASRASPRGLDEQFF.

The genes are TRBV20-1 and TRBJ2-7, with D perhaps matching TRBD1 (6 bases). Deletions cut 5 bases from V and 3 bases from J, with 14 bases between. Looked up from germline, CDR1 is DFQATT and CDR2 is SNEGSKA (reference sequence). The CDR3 consists of 13 residues. The CDR3: CSAYRDKGYEQYF. CDR3 DNA sequence: TGCAGTGCTTACCGGGACAAGGGCTACGAGCAGTACTTC.

Many counts were recorded for this clonotype. The chain uses TRBV5-6 and TRBJ2-3; D ambiguous. Trimming stripped 4 bases from V and 2 bases from J, with 17 bases between. The CDR3 runs to 16 residues. CDR1 and CDR2 (germline): SGHDT, YYEEEE. The CDR3 protein is CASSGWSVPYTDTQYF. DNA of the CDR3: TGTGCCAGCAGCGGATGGTCCGTTCCCTACACAGATACGCAGTATTTT.

There are many counts of this clonotype. V gene TRBV7-8 combines with J gene TRBJ2-3, with 7 nucleotides matching TRBD2. This CDR3 comprises 15 residues. Germline CDR1 is SGHVS and CDR2 is FQNEAQ. V gave up 5 bases and J gave up 2 bases; unmatched junction bases: 7. The CDR3 sequence: CASSVGLVYTDTQYF. Written as DNA, the CDR3 is TGTGCCAGCAGCGTTGGACTAGTTTACACAGATACGCAGTATTTT.

This clonotype has a count of ten or more. This chain links TRBV5-6 with TRBJ2-3; 10 bases align to TRBD2. This CDR3 has 15 residues. J was trimmed by 2 bases and V by 4 bases; bases with no gene match: 4. Germline V gives CDR1 SGHDT, CDR2 YYEEEE. This CDR3 reads CASSILAGLTDTQYF. The CDR3 DNA sequence: TGTGCCAGCAGCATACTAGCGGGACTCACAGATACGCAGTATTTT. The full variable domain, its missing parts supplied by reference TRBV5-6 and TRBJ2-3, is DAGVTQSPTHLIKTRGQQVTLRCSPKSGHDTVSWYQQALGQGPQFIFQYYEEEERQRGNFPDRFSGHQFPNYSSELNVNALLLGDSALYLCASSILAGLTDTQYFGPGTRLTVL.

This clonotype was found many times. The CDR3 sequence is CASRVLRQGLNTGELFF. For the CDR3, the DNA is TGCGCCAGCAGGGTCCTTCGACAGGGGTTAAACACCGGGGAGCTGTTTTTT. The genes are TRBV5-1 and TRBJ2-2; 8 bases agree with TRBD1. The CDR3 is 17 residues long. Germline V gene data show CDR1 as SGHRS and CDR2 as YFSETQ. V shed 5 bases, J shed 2 bases, and the junction held 11 bases outside the gene matches.

This clonotype has at least ten counts. This chain uses TRBV20-1 with TRBJ2-7, with a possible D match to TRBD1 (6 bases). Per germline, CDR1 DFQATT and CDR2 SNEGSKA (reference sequence). V was clipped by 1 base and J by 4 bases, with 14 bases between them. This CDR3 is 14 amino acids long. CDR3 sequence reads: CSARARDNLYEQYF. The CDR3 coding sequence is TGCAGTGCTAGAGCCCGGGACAACCTATACGAGCAGTACTTC.

This clonotype was picked up a small number of times. V usage is TRBV7-2 and J usage is TRBJ2-5; D is unclear. Looked up from germline, CDR1 is SGHTA and CDR2 is FQGNSA. The V end lost 3 bases, the J end lost 5 bases, and 16 bases lay between the germline ends. The CDR3 runs 15 residues. In DNA form, the CDR3 reads TGTGCCAGCAGCTTCGAAGGGCTCCGTGGGGAGACCCAGTACTTC. Its translation is CASSFEGLRGETQYF.

This clonotype was counted many times. The rearrangement uses TRBV20-1 and TRBJ2-1; TRBD2 aligns across 8 bases. The CDR3 has 13 amino acids. CDR1 is DFQATT and CDR2 is SNEGSKA in the germline V gene (reference sequence). With V trimmed by 3 bases and J by 10 bases, 8 bases remained unmatched. The CDR3: CSASRLAGDEQFF. The CDR3 DNA sequence: TGCAGTGCTAGCAGGCTAGCGGGCGACGAGCAGTTCTTC.

In this sample, this clonotype turned up many times. This chain links TRBV12-3 or TRBV12-4 with TRBJ2-5; maybe TRBD2 (6 bases). Trimming cost V 4 bases and J 5 bases, with 17 bases left between them. This CDR3 has 15 residues. The DNA of the CDR3 is TGTGCCAGCAGTTCCGGGACGGCGGAGGGGGAGACCCAGTACTTC. This translates into CASSSGTAEGETQYF.

This clonotype has a count of ten or more. The rearrangement links TRBV20-1 to TRBJ2-7; 7 bases match TRBD2. Per the germline V gene, CDR1 is DFQATT and CDR2 is SNEGSKA (reference sequence). J lost 3 bases, V lost 6 bases, and 14 bases had no gene match. The CDR3 runs to 15 residues. The CDR3 region is CSAEDSSGLFYEQYF. The CDR3 nucleotides read TGCAGTGCGGAAGACTCTAGCGGACTGTTCTACGAGCAGTACTTC.

This clonotype has a count of ten or more. This chain joins TRBV4-1 and TRBJ2-6; no reliable D call. The CDR3 totals 17 residues. The germline V and J ends were trimmed by 4 bases and 0 bases, with 13 bases remaining between them. Germline lookup yields CDR1 MGHRA and CDR2 YSYEKL. CDR3 sequence: CASSLKIPSSGANVLTF. In DNA form, the CDR3 reads TGCGCCAGCAGCCTCAAGATCCCCAGCTCTGGGGCCAACGTCCTGACTTTC.

This clonotype has a count of ten or more. V usage is TRBV20-1 and J usage is TRBJ2-1, with TRBD2 matching over 9 bases. There are 14 residues in the CDR3. Germline CDR1 is DFQATT and CDR2 is SNEGSKA (reference sequence). CDR3 sequence: CSLGGLAFYNEQFF. The CDR3 DNA follows: TGCAGCCTCGGAGGACTAGCGTTTTACAATGAGCAGTTCTTC.